This T cell receptor (beta chain) was identified in a study of T cells in localized non-small cell lung cancer. V shed 0 bases and J shed 2 bases, with 16 bases lying between them. CDR1 MGHRA and CDR2 YSYEKL come from the germline V gene. CDR3 length: 17 amino acids. Sequencing used immunoSEQ multiplex PCR; TCRdb keeps in-frame clones, though not all of them. The sample has around 94,000 clones, roughly 87% seen once. The specimen was peripheral blood, collected before any cancer treatment. V is TRBV4-1 and J is TRBJ2-5; TRBD1 or TRBD2 may be the D gene (6 bases each). The receptor was isolated from a man aged 35 to 70 with stage I squamous cell lung carcinoma. CDR3 coding DNA: TGCGCCAGCAGCCAAGATGAGGGGGGCAGGGCGCAAGAGACCCAGTACTTC. The encoded protein is CASSQDEGGRAQETQYF.